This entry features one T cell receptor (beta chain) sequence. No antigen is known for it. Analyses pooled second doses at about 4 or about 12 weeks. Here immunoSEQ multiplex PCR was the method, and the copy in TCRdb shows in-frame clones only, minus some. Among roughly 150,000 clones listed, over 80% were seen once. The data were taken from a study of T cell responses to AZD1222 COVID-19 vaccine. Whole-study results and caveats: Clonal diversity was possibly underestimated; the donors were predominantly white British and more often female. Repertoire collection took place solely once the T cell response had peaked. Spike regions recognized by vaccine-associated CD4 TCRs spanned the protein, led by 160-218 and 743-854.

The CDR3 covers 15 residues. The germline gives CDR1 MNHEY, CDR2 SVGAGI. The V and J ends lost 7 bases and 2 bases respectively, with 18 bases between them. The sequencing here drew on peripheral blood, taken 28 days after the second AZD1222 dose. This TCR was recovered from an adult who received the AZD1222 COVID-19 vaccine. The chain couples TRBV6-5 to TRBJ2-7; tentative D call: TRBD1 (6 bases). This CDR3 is CASTKMDSQTYEQYF. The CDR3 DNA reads TGTGCCAGCACTAAAATGGACAGCCAAACCTACGAGCAGTACTTC.